This T cell receptor beta chain came from a study of neurological immune-mediated disorders. TCRdb re-analysed the 5' RACE reads in MiXCR, keeping a single row per CDR3 protein. The repertoire holds 55,000 to 75,000 distinct CDR3 sequences, under 2.5% seen once, with approximately 3% in the top ten. This clonotype was counted at least ten times. Material: PBMCs. The TCR originated in a man in his fifties or sixties with multiple sclerosis.

This CDR3 reads CASSTRPGTARETQYF. The CDR3 DNA sequence: TGTGCCAGCAGCACGCGTCCCGGGACCGCCAGGGAGACCCAGTACTTC. The chain uses TRBV4-2 and TRBJ2-5, with D perhaps assigned TRBD1 or TRBD2 (5 bases each). Germline V gene lookup returns CDR1 LGHNA and CDR2 YNFKEQ. The CDR3 has 16 amino acids. Trimming took 5 bases from V and 5 from J, leaving 21 bases between them.